Presented here are 19 T cell receptor beta chains from one specimen sequenced in a study of T cell responses to AZD1222 COVID-19 vaccine. TCRdb's copy holds only in-frame clones and misses some; the assay was immunoSEQ multiplex PCR. Of about 86,000 clones in the sample, 60% to 80% were seen once. The input for sequencing was peripheral blood, taken on day 0 of AZD1222 vaccination. The receptors originated from an adult in good health.

The gene calls are TRBV30 and TRBJ2-7, with 12 bases matching TRBD2. Germline V gene data show CDR1 as GTSNPN and CDR2 as SVGIG (reference sequence). The CDR3 consists of 17 residues. The ends lost 1 base at V and 1 base at J; junction bases unmatched: 8. As DNA, the CDR3 is TGTGCCTGGAGTGATAAAACTAGCGGGAGGATATCCTACGAGCAGTACTTC. Translated, it gives CAWSDKTSGRISYEQYF. Based on the CDR3 plus reference TRBV30 and TRBJ2-7, the full variable domain is SQTIHQWPATLVQPVGSPLSLECTVEGTSNPNLYWYRQAAGRGLQLLFYSVGIGQISSEVPQNLSASRPQDRQFILSSKKLLLSDSGFYLCAWSDKTSGRISYEQYFGPGTRLTVT.

The gene calls are TRBV6-5 and TRBJ2-7; either TRBD1 or TRBD2 may supply D (5 bases each). The V gene's germline CDR1 is MNHEY and CDR2 SVGAGI. The CDR3 has 13 amino acids. V was trimmed by 6 bases and J by 2 bases, leaving 11 bases between them. This chain's CDR3 is CASRLGPTYEQYF. The CDR3 coding sequence is TGTGCCAGCAGACTGGGACCAACCTACGAGCAGTACTTC.

The chain couples TRBV5-1 to TRBJ2-3; TRBD1 aligns across 7 bases. The V gene's germline CDR1 is SGHRS and CDR2 YFSETQ. V dropped 2 bases and J dropped 2; count of bases not matched to a gene: 8. The CDR3 extends over 16 amino acids. As DNA, the CDR3 is TGCGCCAGCAGCTTCCAGGGACAGAGCTCCACAGATACGCAGTATTTT. Its protein is CASSFQGQSSTDTQYF.

A note on this clone: Additional DNA sequences in this sample encode the identical CDR3. The rearrangement joins TRBV11-3 to TRBJ2-3; D not resolved. The CDR3 covers 15 residues. Trimming stripped 1 base from V and 4 bases from J, with 12 bases between. Germline V CDR1 and CDR2: SGHNT, YENEEA. The CDR3 region is CASSLGPLSADTQYF. The CDR3, as DNA: TGTGCCAGCAGCTTAGGCCCATTGAGTGCAGATACGCAGTATTTT.

The rearrangement links TRBV18 to TRBJ2-7; 8 positions agree with TRBD1. Germline loops: CDR1 KGHSH, CDR2 LQKENI. V gave up 4 bases and J gave up 3 bases; unmatched junction bases: 5. The CDR3 sequence is 14 residues long. The CDR3 DNA reads TGTGCCAGCTCACAATTTGACAGGGGCTACGAGCAGTACTTC. Translating gives CASSQFDRGYEQYF. Full variable domain (remainder filled in from reference TRBV18 and TRBJ2-7): NAGVMQNPRHLVRRRGQEARLRCSPMKGHSHVYWYRQLPEEGLKFMVYLQKENIIDESGMPKERFSAEFPKEGPSILRIQQVVRGDSAAYFCASSQFDRGYEQYFGPGTRLTVT.

This chain uses TRBV11-2 with TRBJ2-5; D call uncertain. This CDR3 comprises 11 residues. Per the germline V gene, CDR1 is SGHAT and CDR2 is FQNNGV. Trimming shortened V by 3 bases and J by 4 bases, and 3 bases separated the two germline ends. The chain's CDR3 is CASSLTETQYF. The CDR3 region has the DNA TGTGCCAGCAGCTTGACAGAGACCCAGTACTTC.

Here the CDR3 DNA reads TGTGCCAGCAACGGACTAGCAACAGATACGCAGTATTTT. Translating it yields CASNGLATDTQYF. The chain links TRBV2 to TRBJ2-3; 8 bases align to TRBD2. Germline CDR1 is SNHLY and CDR2 is FYNNEI. The CDR3 has 13 residues. V lost 7 bases and J lost 3; bases outside the gene matches: 3.

The chain employs TRBV14 and TRBJ2-7; no definite D call. Germline V gene lookup returns CDR1 SGHDN and CDR2 FVKESK. The CDR3 length is 14 residues. V dropped 4 bases and J dropped 2 bases, with 12 bases sitting between them. CDR3 coding DNA: TGTGCCAGCAGCCCTTTTCAAACCACCTACGAGCAGTACTTC. Amino acids: CASSPFQTTYEQYF.

This clone was counted only a few times. This chain connects TRBV7-9 to TRBJ2-3; D is perhaps TRBD1 or TRBD2 (5 bases each). The CDR3 extends over 15 amino acids. CDR1 SEHNR and CDR2 FQNEAQ come from the germline V gene (reference sequence). The V gene lost 6 bases and the J gene lost 6 bases, with 19 bases spanning the gap. The CDR3 bases are TGTGCCAGCAGACTGGGACCCGTAGAGGGGGATACGCAGTATTTT. Translation: CASRLGPVEGDTQYF.

This clone was detected a few times. J is TRBJ2-4 and V is TRBV7-2; tentatively, D is TRBD2 (6 bases). Germline CDR1 is SGHTA and CDR2 is FQGNSA. The V and J ends lost 5 bases and 6 bases respectively, with 14 bases between them. CDR3 length: 14 amino acids. The CDR3: CASSPPTSPNIQYF. The CDR3 DNA reads TGTGCCAGCAGCCCCCCGACTAGTCCAAACATTCAGTACTTC.

The CDR3 is CASSSGLAGANEQYF. Here the CDR3 DNA reads TGCGCCAGCAGCTCGGGACTAGCGGGAGCGAACGAGCAGTACTTC. The gene calls are TRBV5-1 and TRBJ2-7; 14 bases agree with TRBD2. The germline V gene encodes CDR1 SGHRS and CDR2 YFSETQ. Germline trimming cut 3 bases from V and 5 bases from J; bases unmatched to any gene: 4. The CDR3 extends over 15 amino acids. Full variable domain (rest looked up from reference TRBV5-1 and TRBJ2-7): KAGVTQTPRYLIKTRGQQVTLSCSPISGHRSVSWYQQTPGQGLQFLFEYFSETQRNKGNFPGRFSGRQFSNSRSEMNVSTLELGDSALYLCASSSGLAGANEQYFGPGTRLTVT.

V and J are TRBV24-1 and TRBJ2-5; D is possibly TRBD1 (6 bases). The CDR3 has 15 residues. Germline V gene sequence: CDR1 KGHDR, CDR2 SFDVKD. Trimming removed 2 bases from V and 4 bases from J, with 13 bases in between. CDR3 loop: CATSDSTGLGETQYF. The CDR3 bases are TGTGCCACCAGTGATTCCACAGGGTTGGGAGAGACCCAGTACTTC.

The chain joins TRBV5-1 to TRBJ1-6; D is undetermined. Germline V gene sequence: CDR1 SGHRS, CDR2 YFSETQ. V was shortened by 1 base and J by 0 bases, with 11 bases between the two germline ends. The CDR3 has 17 amino acids. The DNA of the CDR3 is TGCGCCAGCAGCTTGTTGCCCCCGAGCTCCTATAATTCACCCCTCCACTTT. Protein: CASSLLPPSSYNSPLHF.

The rearrangement joins TRBV12-5 to TRBJ1-1; a possible D gene is TRBD1 (5 bases). The V end lost 2 bases, the J end lost 5 bases, and 15 bases lay between the germline ends. This CDR3 contains 15 residues. Germline CDR1 is LGHNT and CDR2 is FRNRAP. The CDR3 region has the DNA TGTGCTAGTGGTTTGTCAGGGATCGGGAGGACTGAAGCTTTCTTT. Residues: CASGLSGIGRTEAFF. Full variable domain (missing parts from reference TRBV12-5 and TRBJ1-1): DARVTQTPRHKVTEMGQEVTMRCQPILGHNTVFWYRQTMMQGLELLAYFRNRAPLDDSGMPKDRFSAEMPDATLATLKIQPSEPRDSAVYFCASGLSGIGRTEAFFGQGTRLTVV.

J is TRBJ1-2 and V is TRBV16; D unclear. CDR1 and CDR2 from the germline V gene are KGHSY and FQNENV. This CDR3 has 14 residues. Trimming pared 2 bases from V and 3 bases from J, leaving 10 bases between. The CDR3, as DNA: TGTGCCAGCAGCCAAAGGGTAACGGACTATGGCTACACCTTC. It yields the protein CASSQRVTDYGYTF.

This chain connects TRBV3-1 (or the pseudogene TRBV3-2) to TRBJ2-7; 7 nucleotides agree with TRBD1. The germline gives CDR1 LGHDT, CDR2 YNNKEL (reference sequence). V trimming: 1 base; J trimming: 7 bases; junction bases outside the gene matches: 10. The CDR3 runs to 15 residues. DNA of the CDR3: TGTGCCAGCAGCCAAGGGTCAGGGGGTATGGGAGAGCAGTACTTC. It yields the protein CASSQGSGGMGEQYF.

The chain employs TRBV27 and TRBJ2-7; tentative D call: TRBD2 (6 bases). This CDR3 is built from 16 residues. Germline loops: CDR1 MNHEY, CDR2 SMNVEV (reference sequence). V gave up 2 bases and J gave up 7 bases, with 21 bases separating them. This chain's CDR3 is CASSLHMGTGVGEQYF. The CDR3 bases are TGTGCCAGCAGTTTACACATGGGGACGGGAGTAGGGGAGCAGTACTTC.

The chain joins TRBV5-5 to TRBJ2-7; 11 bases line up with TRBD2. The V segment lost 3 bases and the J segment 1 base; nucleotides outside the gene matches: 3. CDR1 SGHKS and CDR2 YYEKEE come from the germline V gene (reference sequence). The CDR3 sequence is 15 residues long. CDR3 residues: CASSWGTSGSYEQYF. In DNA form, the CDR3 reads TGTGCCAGCAGCTGGGGGACTAGCGGATCCTACGAGCAGTACTTC.

The chain combines TRBV30 with TRBJ2-4; D is perhaps TRBD2 (5 bases). This CDR3 spans 17 amino acids. Germline CDR1 reads GTSNPN; CDR2 reads SVGIG (reference sequence). Trimming removed 0 bases from V and 9 bases from J, with 24 bases in between. CDR3 nucleotides: TGTGCCTGGAGTGTATTAGGGCGGCCTACCCGTGGGAGCATTCAGTACTTC. It yields the protein CAWSVLGRPTRGSIQYF.